This passage covers 26 T cell receptor beta chains from one sample sequenced in a study of blood T cells in healthy people across ages. PCR was performed a second time for 7 to 11 cycles using a sample-barcoded 5' primer and a J-beta primer mix. In TCRdb, the 5' RACE reads were re-called with MiXCR into one record per CDR3 protein. The data hold about 1.5 million distinct CDR3 sequences, with about 42% observed a single time. Sequencing was done on a sample of blood. These receptors were collected from a woman between 18 and 29 years old in good health.

J is TRBJ2-3 and V is TRBV5-1; a possible D gene is TRBD2 (6 bases). The CDR3 is made up of 15 amino acids. Germline loops: CDR1 SGHRS, CDR2 YFSETQ. Trimming removed 4 bases at V and 6 bases at J, with 18 bases between. The CDR3 protein is CASSPVRGPADTQYF. The CDR3 bases are TGCGCCAGCAGCCCCGTGCGGGGCCCGGCCGATACGCAGTATTTT. Full variable domain (outside the CDR3, taken from reference TRBV5-1 and TRBJ2-3): KAGVTQTPRYLIKTRGQQVTLSCSPISGHRSVSWYQQTPGQGLQFLFEYFSETQRNKGNFPGRFSGRQFSNSRSEMNVSTLELGDSALYLCASSPVRGPADTQYFGPGTRLTVL.

The V and J genes are TRBV20-1 and TRBJ1-1; 9 nucleotides align to TRBD1. The CDR3 contains 15 residues. CDR1 DFQATT and CDR2 SNEGSKA come from the germline V gene (reference sequence). Germline trimming cut 5 bases from V and 5 bases from J; bases unmatched to any gene: 12. The CDR3 loop reads CSASAPQGARTEAFF. The CDR3 DNA follows: TGCAGTGCTTCGGCCCCACAGGGGGCGCGAACTGAAGCTTTCTTT.

A few counts support this clonotype. V and J are TRBV12-3 or TRBV12-4 and TRBJ2-6, with D hard to call. V was shortened by 1 base and J by 2 bases, with 6 bases between the two germline ends. CDR3 length: 15 residues. CDR3 in amino acids: CASSLEVTGANVLTF. The CDR3 DNA is TGTGCCAGCAGTTTAGAGGTAACTGGGGCCAACGTCCTGACTTTC.

The V and J genes are TRBV25-1 and TRBJ1-2; a weak D match, TRBD1 (6 bases). Looked up from germline, CDR1 is MGHDK and CDR2 is SYGVNS. Deletions cut 3 bases from V and 9 bases from J, with 20 bases between. The CDR3 loop spans 15 amino acids. CDR3 residues: CASSDFPGTSGSYTF. The CDR3 bases are TGTGCCAGCAGTGACTTCCCCGGGACATCGGGTAGCTACACCTTC.

This chain connects TRBV20-1 to TRBJ1-1, with D unresolved. Germline V gene data show CDR1 as DFQATT and CDR2 as SNEGSKA (reference sequence). The V and J ends lost 0 bases and 0 bases respectively, with 11 bases between them. This CDR3 has 15 amino acids. In DNA form, the CDR3 reads TGCAGTGCTAGAGATCTCGGAACCATGAACACTGAAGCTTTCTTT. Translating gives CSARDLGTMNTEAFF.

The rearrangement links TRBV10-3 to TRBJ2-3; 13 bases map to TRBD2. Trimming at V came to 2 bases and at J to 5 bases, leaving 10 bases not matched to a gene. The CDR3 covers 18 residues. Germline V gene sequence: CDR1 ENHRY, CDR2 SYGVKD. For the CDR3, the DNA is TGTGCCATCAGTGAGGCAAAGACTAGCGGGGGGCGGAGAGATACGCAGTATTTT. It encodes CAISEAKTSGGRRDTQYF.

The gene calls are TRBV12-3 or TRBV12-4 and TRBJ2-7; D tentatively reads TRBD1 or TRBD2 (5 bases each). Trimming removed 3 bases at V and 3 bases at J, with 18 bases between. CDR3 length equals 16 residues. The CDR3 region has the DNA TGTGCCAGCAGTTTTAGGGGCCCGAGGGTTTTCTACGAGCAGTACTTC. This translates into CASSFRGPRVFYEQYF.

To note about this clonotype: A read error may explain this, as a much larger clone is one base away. CDR3 sequence (DNA): TGTGCCAGCAGCGCCGCGGGGGCTGAGCAGTTCTTC. Translation gives CASSAAGAEQFF. The chain carries TRBV6-5 and TRBJ2-1, with D perhaps matching TRBD2 (7 bases). The CDR3 is 12 amino acids. Trimming shortened V by 6 bases and J by 9 bases, and 12 bases separated the two germline ends. From germline, CDR1 is MNHEY and CDR2 SVGAGI.

The chain couples TRBV10-3 to TRBJ1-1; D is uncertain. The germline gives CDR1 ENHRY, CDR2 SYGVKD. CDR3 length: 14 amino acids. Deletions cut 7 bases from V and 3 bases from J, with 15 bases between. The CDR3 DNA sequence: TGTGCCATCAAAGTTGGCATCGTCGACACTGAAGCTTTCTTT. Its protein product is CAIKVGIVDTEAFF.

The chain employs TRBV6-1 and TRBJ2-7, with D unclear. Germline V gene data show CDR1 as MNHNS and CDR2 as SASEGT. The CDR3 runs 13 residues. Between the trimmed V and J ends, which lost 0 bases and 2 bases, there was a span of 5 bases. The CDR3 nucleotides are TGTGCCAGCAGTGAAGCGCTCCCCTACGAGCAGTACTTC. This encodes CASSEALPYEQYF.

The chain links TRBV14 to TRBJ2-5, with a tentative D call TRBD1 (6 bases). The end of the DNA aligns better with TRBJ2-7, so the J call may be wrong. The CDR3 sequence is 13 residues long. Germline V gene sequence: CDR1 SGHDN, CDR2 FVKESK. The DNA of the CDR3 is TGTGCCAGCAGTCAGCAGGGGATCGACGAGCAGTACTTC. Encoded protein: CASSQQGIDEQYF.

This clonotype was detected only a few times. One end of the junction is discordant with germline, which a read error may explain. The chain links TRBV7-2 to TRBJ1-2; D not certain. The CDR3 spans 11 residues. The germline gives CDR1 SGHTA, CDR2 FQGNSA. This chain's CDR3 is CASTLGGHYTF. In nucleotides, the CDR3 is TGTGCCAGCACCTTAGGAGGTCACTACACCTTC.

This clonotype showed up just a few times. The chain links TRBV25-1 to TRBJ2-5; the D gene is possibly TRBD2 (6 bases). CDR1 is MGHDK and CDR2 is SYGVNS in the germline V gene. V gave up 4 bases and J gave up 3 bases, with 12 bases separating them. The CDR3 length is 14 residues. CDR3 sequence reads: CASSVPPGEETQYF. In DNA form, the CDR3 reads TGTGCCAGCAGTGTCCCCCCGGGGGAAGAGACCCAGTACTTC.

The gene calls are TRBV11-2 and TRBJ1-2; the D is unclear. CDR3 length: 15 residues. Germline V gene lookup returns CDR1 SGHAT and CDR2 FQNNGV. V lost 6 bases to trimming and J lost 2 bases, with 16 bases between them. The CDR3 DNA is TGTGCCAGCAGTTCTGTCCGTCCGGGGAACTATGGCTACACCTTC. It encodes CASSSVRPGNYGYTF.

This clonotype was seen a few times. A much larger clone sits a single nucleotide away, making a read error possible. The chain employs TRBV12-3 or TRBV12-4 and TRBJ2-3, with TRBD2 identical over 14 bases. The CDR3 has 15 residues. The ends lost 5 bases at V and 4 bases at J; junction bases unmatched: 2. CDR3 sequence: CASSGTSGSPDTQYF. DNA of the CDR3: TGTGCCAGCAGTGGGACTAGCGGGAGCCCAGATACGCAGTATTTT.

This clonotype was observed a handful of times. The CDR3 DNA reads TGCGCCAGCAGTGAGTCGACGGATGGAGGGCCTTACAATGAGCAGTTCTTC. This encodes CASSESTDGGPYNEQFF. The rearrangement joins TRBV10-1 to TRBJ2-1; possibly TRBD2 for D (6 bases). V shed 0 bases and J shed 4 bases, with 16 bases lying between them. Germline lookup yields CDR1 WNHNN and CDR2 SYGVQD (reference sequence). The CDR3 covers 17 residues.

The V and J genes are TRBV12-3 or TRBV12-4 and TRBJ1-2, with no clear D. The V gene lost 2 bases and the J gene lost 8 bases, with 9 bases spanning the gap. CDR3 length: 12 amino acids. The CDR3 loop is CASSLRMGGYTF. The CDR3 DNA reads TGTGCCAGCAGTTTACGGATGGGCGGCTACACCTTC.

The rearrangement links TRBV27 to TRBJ1-6; D perhaps matches TRBD1 (5 bases). The CDR3 is made up of 14 amino acids. Trimming removed 3 bases from V and 7 bases from J, with 10 bases in between. CDR1 and CDR2 (germline): MNHEY, SMNVEV (reference sequence). CDR3 region: CASSFPGANSPLHF. As DNA, the CDR3 is TGTGCCAGCAGTTTCCCCGGGGCGAATTCACCCCTCCACTTT.

The chain joins TRBV7-8 to TRBJ2-7; 13 nucleotides match TRBD2. The germline V gene has CDR1 SGHVS and CDR2 FQNEAQ. The trim removed 0 bases at V and 7 bases at J, leaving 18 bases unmatched. The CDR3 runs to 20 residues. As DNA, the CDR3 is TGTGCCAGCAGCTTAGCTCTGCTTCCCGTGACTAGCGGGAGGATGAATGAGCAGTACTTC. Its protein is CASSLALLPVTSGRMNEQYF.

The chain uses TRBV11-2 and TRBJ2-3, with 10 bases identical to TRBD2. The J segment lost 1 base and the V segment lost 5 bases, leaving 6 bases of the junction unmatched. Germline V gene lookup returns CDR1 SGHAT and CDR2 FQNNGV. CDR3 length equals 16 residues. CDR3 in amino acids: CASSPQLAGRTDTQYF. The CDR3 region has the DNA TGTGCCAGCAGCCCACAACTAGCGGGACGCACAGATACGCAGTATTTT.

The V and J genes are TRBV6-5 and TRBJ2-3; D is perhaps TRBD1 (5 bases). CDR1 and CDR2 from the germline V gene are MNHEY and SVGAGI. The CDR3 runs to 16 residues. V lost 1 base and J 2 bases, leaving 13 bases between the germline ends. The CDR3 nucleotides read TGTGCCAGCAGTTACTTATGGTCGGACAACACAGATACGCAGTATTTT. Amino acids: CASSYLWSDNTDTQYF.

A remark on this clonotype: The junction and the germline gene differ at one end; a read error may be behind it. The chain is built from TRBV27 and TRBJ2-7; D not certain. Germline V lookup: CDR1 MNHEY, CDR2 SMNVEV (reference sequence). The CDR3 totals 15 residues. In DNA, the CDR3 is TGTGCCGGCAGTTTAAGGTACCAGGACTCCTACGAGCAGTACTTC. Its protein is CAGSLRYQDSYEQYF.

This clonotype has a count of ten or more. The gene calls are TRBV4-3 and TRBJ1-2; 7 positions match TRBD1. CDR3 length: 15 residues. CDR1 LGHNA and CDR2 YSLEER come from the germline V gene. With 1 base clipped from V and 3 bases from J, the junction kept 5 bases outside the gene matches. DNA of the CDR3: TGCGCCAGCAGCCAAGTGGTCAGGGGGGACTATGGCTACACCTTC. This translates into CASSQVVRGDYGYTF.

This clonotype was picked up a small number of times. J is TRBJ2-5 and V is TRBV9; perhaps TRBD1 as D (6 bases). This CDR3 comprises 15 residues. V shed 2 bases and J shed 3 bases, with 14 bases lying between them. Germline V CDR1 and CDR2: SGDLS, YYNGEE. The CDR3 loop is CASSVLGTSKETQYF. CDR3 nucleotides: TGTGCCAGCAGCGTTTTAGGGACAAGTAAAGAGACCCAGTACTTC.

The CDR3 region is CASSLLGPEEPQYF. The CDR3 nucleotides read TGTGCCAGCAGTTTACTGGGGCCGGAGGAGCCCCAGTACTTC. The chain joins TRBV27 to TRBJ2-5; D may be TRBD1 or TRBD2 (5 bases each). This CDR3 is 14 amino acids long. V was trimmed by 2 bases and J by 9 bases, leaving 16 bases between them. Germline-derived CDR1 and CDR2 are MNHEY and SMNVEV (reference sequence).

This clonotype was found a few times. The rearrangement joins TRBV7-2 to TRBJ1-5; 7 positions agree with TRBD1. CDR1 and CDR2 from the germline V gene are SGHTA and FQGNSA. The CDR3 covers 16 residues. The V and J ends lost 3 bases and 3 bases, in that order; junction bases with no gene match: 8. Here the CDR3 reads CASSFTAGTVNQPQHF. In DNA, the CDR3 is TGTGCCAGCAGCTTTACGGCGGGGACAGTCAATCAGCCCCAGCATTTT.